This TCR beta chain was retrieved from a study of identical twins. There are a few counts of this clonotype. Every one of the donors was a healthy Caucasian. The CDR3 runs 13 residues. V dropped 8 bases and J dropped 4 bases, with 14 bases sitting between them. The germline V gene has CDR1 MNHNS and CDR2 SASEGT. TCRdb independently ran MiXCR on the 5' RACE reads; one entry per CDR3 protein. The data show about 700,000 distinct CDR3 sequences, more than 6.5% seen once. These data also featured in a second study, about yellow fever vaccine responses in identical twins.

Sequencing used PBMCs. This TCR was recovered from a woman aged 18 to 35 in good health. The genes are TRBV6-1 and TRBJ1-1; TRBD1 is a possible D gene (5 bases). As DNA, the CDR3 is TGTGCCAGCTGGGGCAAACTGTTCACTGAAGCTTTCTTT. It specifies CASWGKLFTEAFF.